Listed here are 19 T cell receptor beta chains from one sample, sequenced in a study of blood T cell repertoires in COVID-19. TCRdb keeps only in-frame clones here, not all; method: immunoSEQ multiplex PCR. This sample has some 85,000 clones, with roughly nine tenths found just once. The sample taken for sequencing was peripheral blood. These receptors all come from a man between 45 and 60 years old with acute or convalescent COVID-19.

The chain is built from TRBV7-2 and TRBJ1-1; D gene unclear. Germline V gene data show CDR1 as SGHTA and CDR2 as FQGNSA. The CDR3 runs 13 residues. V lost 3 bases and J lost 3, with 8 bases in between. The CDR3 DNA sequence: TGTGCCAGCAGCTTGTCCAGGTACACTGAAGCTTTCTTT. It codes for CASSLSRYTEAFF.

This rearrangement joins TRBV18 to TRBJ2-3; 9 bases match TRBD1. J lost 5 bases, V lost 5 bases, and 8 bases had no gene match. Germline lookup yields CDR1 KGHSH and CDR2 LQKENI. There are 15 residues in the CDR3. The CDR3 coding sequence is TGTGCCAGCTCATCCCCGGGACAGGGCGGAGATACGCAGTATTTT. Encoded protein: CASSSPGQGGDTQYF.

The chain employs TRBV2 and TRBJ1-4; TRBD1 matches at 7 bases. Looked up from germline, CDR1 is SNHLY and CDR2 is FYNNEI. V dropped 8 bases and J dropped 2; count of bases not matched to a gene: 8. This CDR3 spans 15 amino acids. The CDR3, as DNA: TGTGCCAGCGGTAACAGGGGAGCGACTAATGAAAAACTGTTTTTT. Translated: CASGNRGATNEKLFF. Full variable domain (remainder filled in from reference TRBV2 and TRBJ1-4): EPEVTQTPSHQVTQMGQEVILRCVPISNHLYFYWYRQILGQKVEFLVSFYNNEISEKSEIFDDQFSVERPDGSNFTLKIRSTKLEDSAMYFCASGNRGATNEKLFFGSGTQLSVL.

This clone was detected a few times. The rearrangement links TRBV10-2 to TRBJ2-7, with 8 bases aligning to TRBD2. J lost 7 bases, V lost 7 bases, and 9 bases had no gene match. CDR3 length: 13 amino acids. Germline CDR1 reads WSHSY; CDR2 reads SAAADI. The CDR3 loop reads CASNLAGGGEQYF. The CDR3 nucleotides read TGCGCCAGCAACCTCGCGGGGGGAGGGGAGCAGTACTTC.

The chain has TRBV13 and TRBJ2-7, with 9 nucleotides matching TRBD1. The ends lost 1 base at V and 0 bases at J; junction bases unmatched: 4. The CDR3 covers 16 residues. Germline loops: CDR1 PRHDT, CDR2 FYEKMQ (reference sequence). DNA for the CDR3: TGTGCCAGCAGCTTAGTTCGACAGGGGGGCTCCTACGAGCAGTACTTC. Translating gives CASSLVRQGGSYEQYF. Full variable domain (outside the CDR3, taken from reference TRBV13 and TRBJ2-7): AAGVIQSPRHLIKEKRETATLKCYPIPRHDTVYWYQQGPGQDPQFLISFYEKMQSDKGSIPDRFSAQQFSDYHSELNMSSLELGDSALYFCASSLVRQGGSYEQYFGPGTRLTVT.

This chain uses TRBV19 with TRBJ1-2; D gene uncertain. The CDR3 spans 13 residues. The germline V gene has CDR1 LNHDA and CDR2 SQIVND (reference sequence). With 2 bases removed from V and 6 bases from J, the gap between germline ends came to 10 bases. Here the CDR3 DNA reads TGTGCCAGTAGTATACGCGGCAGAGATGGCTACACCTTC. Translating it yields CASSIRGRDGYTF. The complete variable domain, with remaining parts taken from reference TRBV19 and TRBJ1-2, reads DGGITQSPKYLFRKEGQNVTLSCEQNLNHDAMYWYRQDPGQGLRLIYYSQIVNDFQKGDIAEGYSVSREKKESFPLTVTSAQKNPTAFYLCASSIRGRDGYTFGSGTRLTVV.

The rearrangement uses TRBV7-3 and TRBJ2-3; weak D call: TRBD2 (7 bases). Between the trimmed V and J ends, which lost 5 bases and 0 bases, there was a span of 15 bases. This CDR3 is 16 amino acids long. CDR1 and CDR2 (germline): SGHTA, FQGTGA. This CDR3 is CASSPRGRGSTDTQYF. The CDR3 region has the DNA TGTGCCAGCAGCCCGCGGGGGCGGGGGAGCACAGATACGCAGTATTTT.

The chain links TRBV5-4 to TRBJ1-2; no clear D gene. CDR3 length: 14 amino acids. Germline assignment: CDR1 SGHNT and CDR2 YYREEE (reference sequence). V was pared by 2 bases and J by 7 bases, with 15 bases between. CDR3 sequence reads: CASSLAFAGSGYTF. The CDR3 coding sequence is TGTGCCAGCAGCTTAGCGTTCGCGGGGTCTGGCTACACCTTC.

V usage is TRBV7-8 and J usage is TRBJ1-1; D gene unclear. The CDR3 is made up of 14 amino acids. Trimming removed 5 bases from V and 3 bases from J, with 13 bases in between. Germline lookup yields CDR1 SGHVS and CDR2 FQNEAQ. The CDR3 DNA follows: TGTGCCAGCAGCCGATCCGACACCGACACTGAAGCTTTCTTT. It translates to CASSRSDTDTEAFF.

On this clone: Additional DNA sequences in this sample encode the identical CDR3. V and J are TRBV5-1 and TRBJ2-6, with 8 nucleotides matching TRBD1. With 4 bases clipped from V and 0 bases from J, the junction kept 6 bases outside the gene matches. This CDR3 spans 17 amino acids. Germline lookup yields CDR1 SGHRS and CDR2 YFSETQ. CDR3 in DNA: TGCGCCAGCAGCAGGGGACAGGCTCACTCTGGGGCCAACGTCCTGACTTTC. Its protein product is CASSRGQAHSGANVLTF.

This chain links TRBV7-6 with TRBJ2-1, with TRBD2 matching over 9 bases. The CDR3 is 16 residues long. Germline loops: CDR1 SGHVS, CDR2 FNYEAQ. Losses at the gene ends were 0 bases for V and 8 bases for J; bases not matched to a gene: 8. As DNA, the CDR3 is TGTGCCAGCAGCTTAGCTGGACTAGCGCTTTTACATGAGCAGTTCTTC. Its protein product is CASSLAGLALLHEQFF.

The chain carries TRBV2 and TRBJ2-2; 7 nucleotides agree with TRBD1. Germline V gene data show CDR1 as SNHLY and CDR2 as FYNNEI. With 5 bases clipped from V and 6 bases from J, the junction kept 3 bases outside the gene matches. The CDR3 contains 13 residues. The CDR3 DNA sequence: TGTGCCAGCAGTATCCAGGGGGCCGGGGAGCTGTTTTTT. Its translation: CASSIQGAGELFF.

This clone has a single count. V gene TRBV29-1 combines with J gene TRBJ1-1, with 7 bases matching TRBD1. Germline values: CDR1 SQVTM, CDR2 ANQGSEA. With V trimmed by 7 bases and J by 5 bases, 10 bases remained unmatched. This CDR3 comprises 13 residues. CDR3 in amino acids: CSATGYDGTEAFF. CDR3 sequence (DNA): TGCAGCGCGACAGGGTACGATGGAACTGAAGCTTTCTTT.

The rearrangement links TRBV9 to TRBJ1-1, with D perhaps TRBD1 (6 bases). V was pared by 3 bases and J by 2 bases, with 17 bases between. CDR1 and CDR2 (germline): SGDLS, YYNGEE. The CDR3 covers 16 residues. The CDR3 DNA is TGTGCCAGCAGCGAGAGGGGGGGCTCGGCTAACACTGAAGCTTTCTTT. It specifies CASSERGGSANTEAFF.

This chain connects TRBV28 to TRBJ2-5; perhaps TRBD2 as D (5 bases). This CDR3 has 13 residues. V was shortened by 6 bases and J by 5 bases, with 13 bases between the two germline ends. Germline V gene data show CDR1 as MDHEN and CDR2 as SYDVKM. CDR3 loop: CASSQAARETQYF. In DNA, the CDR3 is TGTGCCAGCAGCCAAGCGGCGCGGGAGACCCAGTACTTC. Full variable domain (remainder filled in from reference TRBV28 and TRBJ2-5): DVKVTQSSRYLVKRTGEKVFLECVQDMDHENMFWYRQDPGLGLRLIYFSYDVKMKEKGDIPEGYSVSREKKERFSLILESASTNQTSMYLCASSQAARETQYFGPGTRLLVL.

The chain carries TRBV29-1 and TRBJ1-3; 7 nucleotides line up with TRBD1. Germline loops: CDR1 SQVTM, CDR2 ANQGSEA. The CDR3 covers 16 residues. The trim removed 1 base at V and 0 bases at J, leaving 6 bases unmatched. CDR3 nucleotides: TGCAGCGTTGAAGGGCTTCAGGGGGACTCTGGAAACACCATATATTTT. The encoded protein is CSVEGLQGDSGNTIYF.

Remarks on this clone: The junction departs from the called germline gene at one end, perhaps through a read error. DNA for the CDR3: TGCGCCAGCAGCCAAGAAGGCAGGGGCACCGATACGCAGTATTTT. Translation: CASSQEGRGTDTQYF. The chain recombines TRBV4-1 with TRBJ2-3; tentatively, D is TRBD1 (6 bases). Germline CDR1 reads MGHRA; CDR2 reads YSYEKL. The CDR3 extends over 15 amino acids.

This chain joins TRBV30 and TRBJ1-4; TRBD1 is a possible D gene (5 bases). In germline, CDR1 is GTSNPN, CDR2 SVGIG (reference sequence). There are 18 residues in the CDR3. V was pared by 2 bases and J by 8 bases, with 27 bases between. The CDR3: CAWSSTAMGGRVREKLFF. In nucleotides, the CDR3 is TGTGCCTGGAGTTCGACGGCAATGGGGGGAAGGGTTAGAGAAAAACTGTTTTTT.

The rearrangement links TRBV5-4 to TRBJ1-2; 7 nucleotides match TRBD1. The CDR3 spans 15 residues. Germline V CDR1 and CDR2: SGHNT, YYREEE (reference sequence). V lost 3 bases, J lost 2 bases, and 7 bases stayed unmatched. CDR3 nucleotides: TGTGCCAGCAGCTCGGCGGGAGGGGGCAACTATGGCTACACCTTC. Encoded protein: CASSSAGGGNYGYTF.